These 3 T cell receptor beta chains originate from one sample sequenced in a study of T cell repertoires in cytomegalovirus infection. Their antigens are not known. Via MiXCR, TCRdb re-called the reads, giving one row per CDR3 protein. The sample includes 900,000 to 950,000 distinct CDR3 sequences, around 32% of them seen just once. The sequencing used cultured CD8+ T cells from PBMCs, collected from culture after CMV antigen stimulation. Every receptor here comes from a human donor in good health (CMV status not recorded). Some clones in this sample may be carry-over from other donors' samples.

This CDR3 is CASSLSGDSSLGANVLTF. CDR3 bases: TGTGCCAGCAGTTTATCTGGGGACAGCTCTCTGGGGGCCAACGTCCTGACTTTC. This chain connects TRBV27 to TRBJ2-6; 7 nucleotides agree with TRBD1. V was clipped by 0 bases and J by 4 bases; unmatched bases: 9. Germline values: CDR1 MNHEY, CDR2 SMNVEV (reference sequence). This CDR3 is built from 18 residues.

The chain is built from TRBV27 and TRBJ1-2; 8 bases match TRBD1. Germline V lookup: CDR1 MNHEY, CDR2 SMNVEV (reference sequence). This CDR3 is 14 amino acids long. After removal of 6 bases from V and 2 bases from J, the junction contained 5 bases not matched to a gene. The CDR3 loop is CASSSGGANYGYTF. In DNA, the CDR3 is TGTGCCAGCAGCTCAGGGGGCGCGAACTATGGCTACACCTTC.

The J gene is TRBJ2-1, the V gene TRBV4-1; 11 bases are shared with TRBD1. Germline V gene sequence: CDR1 MGHRA, CDR2 YSYEKL. The V gene end was trimmed by 1 base and the J gene end by 3 bases; junction bases not matched to a gene: 5. This CDR3 comprises 17 residues. The CDR3 sequence is CASSQGRTGGFYNEQFF. Written as DNA, the CDR3 is TGCGCCAGCAGCCAAGGAAGGACAGGGGGCTTCTACAATGAGCAGTTCTTC.